The rows below give T cell receptor beta chains drawn from one sample of a study of blood T cell repertoires in COVID-19. Only in-frame clones appear in the TCRdb table, and some are missing; sequencing was by immunoSEQ multiplex PCR. This sample has hundreds of thousands of clones, with about 89% found just once. Sequencing was done on a sample of peripheral blood. The receptors shown here come from a woman aged 45-59 years with COVID-19, enrolled during active disease. The CDR3 runs from the conserved cysteine through the conserved F or W. The D gene is left open where the match is weak. Clone size is not always given. Where it is, it says once, few, many or a class for expanded clones.

j_call: TRBJ2-5
v_call: TRBV5-4
d_call: .
clone_size: .
cdr3_nt: TGTGCCAGCAGCTTGGGGACTCGCCAAGAGACCCAGTACTTC
cdr3_aa: CASSLGTRQETQYF

j_call: TRBJ1-6
v_call: TRBV6-5
d_call: .
clone_size: .
cdr3_nt: TGTGCCAGCAGTACGGGACAACCCCTCCACTTT
cdr3_aa: CASSTGQPLHF

j_call: TRBJ1-4
v_call: TRBV30
d_call: .
clone_size: .
cdr3_nt: TGTGCCTGGAGGACCCCAGGGCAGGGTGAAAAACTGTTTTTT
cdr3_aa: CAWRTPGQGEKLFF

j_call: TRBJ2-5
v_call: TRBV18
d_call: .
clone_size: once
cdr3_nt: TGTGCCAGCTCACCAAGGGACACAGTAAGCCAAGAGACCCAGTACTTC
cdr3_aa: CASSPRDTVSQETQYF

j_call: TRBJ1-5
v_call: TRBV19
d_call: .
clone_size: .
cdr3_nt: TGTGCCAGTAGTTCCTTTGGGGGCGAGATGGGCAATCAGCCCCAGCATTTT
cdr3_aa: CASSSFGGEMGNQPQHF

j_call: TRBJ1-3
v_call: TRBV5-1
d_call: .
clone_size: .
cdr3_nt: TGCGCCAGCAGCTCGTCGGGGGGATTCTCTGGAAACACCATATATTTT
cdr3_aa: CASSSSGGFSGNTIYF

j_call: TRBJ2-5
v_call: TRBV7-8
d_call: .
clone_size: few
cdr3_nt: TGTGCCAGCAGCTTAGGTGTCTCAGGGCAAGAGACCCAGTACTTC
cdr3_aa: CASSLGVSGQETQYF

j_call: TRBJ1-3
v_call: TRBV6-5
d_call: .
clone_size: .
cdr3_nt: TGTGCCAGCAGTTACTCGAGTTGGTCTGGAAACACCATATATTTT
cdr3_aa: CASSYSSWSGNTIYF

j_call: TRBJ2-7
v_call: TRBV10-2
d_call: .
clone_size: once
cdr3_nt: TGCGCCAGCAGGGGGGACAACTCCTACGAGCAGTACTTC
cdr3_aa: CASRGDNSYEQYF

j_call: TRBJ1-3
v_call: TRBV3-1/TRBV3-2
d_call: .
clone_size: once
cdr3_nt: TGTGCCAGCAGCCTTAGGACATTTGCGTTGGTCGAAAACACCATATATTTT
cdr3_aa: CASSLRTFALVENTIYF

j_call: TRBJ2-7
v_call: TRBV30
d_call: .
clone_size: once
cdr3_nt: TGTGCCTGGAGTGGGGGGGGCCGTATCGAGCAGTACTTC
cdr3_aa: CAWSGGGRIEQYF

j_call: TRBJ1-2
v_call: TRBV11-3
d_call: .
clone_size: .
cdr3_nt: TGTGCCAGCAGCTATGGCCGCTCGGGCTACACCTTC
cdr3_aa: CASSYGRSGYTF

j_call: TRBJ1-2
v_call: TRBV19
d_call: .
clone_size: .
cdr3_nt: TGTGCCACCCAACAGAGAAACTATGGCTACACCTTC
cdr3_aa: CATQQRNYGYTF

j_call: TRBJ1-1
v_call: TRBV3-1/TRBV3-2
d_call: .
clone_size: .
cdr3_nt: TGTGCCAGCAGCCAACTCACGGGGCGGGATAACACTGAAGCTTTCTTT
cdr3_aa: CASSQLTGRDNTEAFF

j_call: TRBJ2-5
v_call: TRBV14
d_call: TRBD2
clone_size: .
cdr3_nt: TGTGCCAGCAGCCCTTGGACTAGCGGGAGGCTGGAGACCCAGTACTTC
cdr3_aa: CASSPWTSGRLETQYF

j_call: TRBJ2-3
v_call: TRBV2
d_call: TRBD1
clone_size: .
cdr3_nt: TGTGCCAGCAGTCAGACAGGGGGCACAGATACGCAGTATTTT
cdr3_aa: CASSQTGGTDTQYF

j_call: TRBJ2-1
v_call: TRBV18
d_call: .
clone_size: .
cdr3_nt: TGTGCCAGCTCACCCCCAAAAACAAATGAGCAGTTCTTC
cdr3_aa: CASSPPKTNEQFF